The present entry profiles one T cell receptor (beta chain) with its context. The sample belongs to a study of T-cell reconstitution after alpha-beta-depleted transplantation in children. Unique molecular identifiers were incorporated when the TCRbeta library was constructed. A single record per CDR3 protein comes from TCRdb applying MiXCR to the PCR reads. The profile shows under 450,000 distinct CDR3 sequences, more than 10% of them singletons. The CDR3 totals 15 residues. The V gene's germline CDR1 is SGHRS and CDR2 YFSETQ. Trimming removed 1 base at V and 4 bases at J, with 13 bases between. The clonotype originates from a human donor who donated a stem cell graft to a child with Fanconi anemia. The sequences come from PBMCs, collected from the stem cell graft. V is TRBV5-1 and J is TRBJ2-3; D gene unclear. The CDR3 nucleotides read TGCGCCAGCAGCTTGTGGTCTTTAGGCGCAGATACGCAGTATTTT. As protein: CASSLWSLGADTQYF. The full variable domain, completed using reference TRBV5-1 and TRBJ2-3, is KAGVTQTPRYLIKTRGQQVTLSCSPISGHRSVSWYQQTPGQGLQFLFEYFSETQRNKGNFPGRFSGRQFSNSRSEMNVSTLELGDSALYLCASSLWSLGADTQYFGPGTRLTVL.